This TCR beta chain was sequenced in a study of early stage breast cancer tumors. Libraries were prepared by immunoSEQ multiplex PCR; TCRdb keeps only in-frame clonotypes and omits some of them. The sample holds about 31,000 clones, roughly four fifths seen once. The CDR3 covers 10 residues. Germline V lookup: CDR1 GTSNPN, CDR2 SVGIG (reference sequence). V was clipped by 2 bases and J by 5 bases, with 3 bases between them. The TCR was taken from a person aged 35-50 years with breast cancer. The chain is built from TRBV30 and TRBJ2-5; D uncertain. The sample consisted of blood. CDR3 loop: CAWSRETQYF. DNA for the CDR3: TGTGCCTGGAGTCGGGAGACCCAGTACTTC.